The subject of this entry is one TCR beta chain. What it binds is not known. The CDR3 is made up of 15 amino acids. The germline CDR1 and CDR2 sequences are MGHRA and YSYEKL. The ends were cut back, 1 base at V and 4 bases at J, with 10 bases in the middle. The sample comes from a study of T cell repertoires in cytomegalovirus infection. A single record per CDR3 protein comes from TCRdb applying MiXCR to the reads. The table lists 750,000 to 900,000 distinct CDR3 sequences, 25% to 35% of them singletons, with 10% to 15% in the top ten. The specimen comprised cultured CD8+ T cells from PBMCs, sampled from culture after CMV antigen stimulation. This chain links TRBV4-1 with TRBJ2-2; possible D gene TRBD2, 6 bases. The receptor was derived from a human donor in good health (CMV status not recorded). Some clones in this sample may be carry-over from other donors' samples. For the CDR3, the DNA is TGCGCCAGCAGCCAAGGCGGGATGAGCACCGGGGAGCTGTTTTTT. This sequence encodes CASSQGGMSTGELFF.